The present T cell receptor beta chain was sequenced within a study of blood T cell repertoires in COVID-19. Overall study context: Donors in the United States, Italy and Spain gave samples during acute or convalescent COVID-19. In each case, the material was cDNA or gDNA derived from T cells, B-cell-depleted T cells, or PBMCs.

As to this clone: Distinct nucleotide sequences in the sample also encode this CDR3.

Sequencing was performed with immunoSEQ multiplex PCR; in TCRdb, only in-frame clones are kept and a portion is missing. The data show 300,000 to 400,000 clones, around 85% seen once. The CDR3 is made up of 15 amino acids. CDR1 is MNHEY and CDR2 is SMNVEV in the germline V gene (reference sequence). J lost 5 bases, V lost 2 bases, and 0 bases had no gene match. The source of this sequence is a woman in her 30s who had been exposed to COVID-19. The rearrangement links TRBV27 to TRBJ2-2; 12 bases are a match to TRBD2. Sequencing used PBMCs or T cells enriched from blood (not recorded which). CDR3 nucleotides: TGTGCCAGCAGTTTAGGACTAGCGGGGACCGGGGAGCTGTTTTTT. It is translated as CASSLGLAGTGELFF.